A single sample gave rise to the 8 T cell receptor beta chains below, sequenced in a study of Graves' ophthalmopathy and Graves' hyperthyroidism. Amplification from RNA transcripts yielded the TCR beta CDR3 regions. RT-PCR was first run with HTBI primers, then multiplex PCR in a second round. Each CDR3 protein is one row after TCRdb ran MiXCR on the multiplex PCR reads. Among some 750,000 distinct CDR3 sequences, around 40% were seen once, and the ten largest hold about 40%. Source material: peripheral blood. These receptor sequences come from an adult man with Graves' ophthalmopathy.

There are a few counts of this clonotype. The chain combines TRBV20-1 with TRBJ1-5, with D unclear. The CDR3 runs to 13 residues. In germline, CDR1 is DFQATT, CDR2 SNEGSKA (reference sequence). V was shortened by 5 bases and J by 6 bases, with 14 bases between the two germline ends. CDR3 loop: CSAQHGLSQPQHF. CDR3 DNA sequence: TGCAGTGCTCAACACGGGTTATCTCAGCCCCAGCATTTT.

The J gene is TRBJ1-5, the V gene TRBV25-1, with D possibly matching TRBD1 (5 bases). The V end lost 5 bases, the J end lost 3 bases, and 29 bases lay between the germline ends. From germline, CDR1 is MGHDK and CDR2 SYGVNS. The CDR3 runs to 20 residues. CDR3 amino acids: CASSLIRPPPGPLVNQPQHF. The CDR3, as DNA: TGTGCCAGCAGTTTAATCCGTCCTCCGCCGGGACCTCTAGTCAATCAGCCCCAGCATTTT.

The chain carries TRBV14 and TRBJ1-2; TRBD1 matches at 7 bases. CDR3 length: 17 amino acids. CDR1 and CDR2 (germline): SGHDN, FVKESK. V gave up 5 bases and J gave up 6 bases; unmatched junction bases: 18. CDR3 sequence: CASSYLPQLDRLDGYTF. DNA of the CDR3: TGTGCCAGCAGCTATCTTCCCCAATTGGACAGGCTTGATGGCTACACCTTC.

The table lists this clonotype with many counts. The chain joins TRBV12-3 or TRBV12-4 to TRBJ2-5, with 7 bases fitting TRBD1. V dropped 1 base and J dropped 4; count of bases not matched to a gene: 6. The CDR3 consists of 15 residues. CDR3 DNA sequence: TGTGCCAGCAGTTTAGTACAGGGGCTCGCAGAGACCCAGTACTTC. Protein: CASSLVQGLAETQYF.

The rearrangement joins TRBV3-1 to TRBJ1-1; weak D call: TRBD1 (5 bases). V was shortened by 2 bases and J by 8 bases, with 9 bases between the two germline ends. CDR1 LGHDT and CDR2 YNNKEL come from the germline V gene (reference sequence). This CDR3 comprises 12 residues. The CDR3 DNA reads TGTGCCAGCAGCCAATTCGGGGCAGAAGCTTTCTTT. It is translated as CASSQFGAEAFF.

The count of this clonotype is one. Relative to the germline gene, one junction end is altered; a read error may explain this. The CDR3 loop reads CASSRAPGLEDTQYF. The CDR3, as DNA: TGCGCCAGCAGCAGGGCTCCAGGGCTTGAAGATACGCAGTATTTT. This chain joins TRBV11-2 and TRBJ2-3; D possibly corresponds to TRBD1 (5 bases). The CDR3 totals 15 residues. Germline-derived CDR1 and CDR2 are SGHAT and FQNNGV.

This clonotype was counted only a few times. CDR3 in DNA: TGCAGCGTTGAAGAGTACGAGGGCGGGGAGCTGTTTTTT. This sequence encodes CSVEEYEGGELFF. The chain couples TRBV29-1 to TRBJ2-2, with D maybe TRBD2 (5 bases). Germline CDR1 SQVTM, CDR2 ANQGSEA. The CDR3 has 13 amino acids. The germline V and J ends were trimmed by 0 bases and 7 bases, with 9 bases remaining between them.

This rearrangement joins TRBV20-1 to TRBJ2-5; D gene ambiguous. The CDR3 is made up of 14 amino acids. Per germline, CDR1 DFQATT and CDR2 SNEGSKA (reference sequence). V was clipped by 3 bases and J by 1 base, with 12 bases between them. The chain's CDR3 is CSASPLGIQETQYF. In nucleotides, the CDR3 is TGCAGTGCTAGTCCCTTGGGGATCCAAGAGACCCAGTACTTC.